What follows are 5 T cell receptor beta chains derived from one specimen sequenced in a study of glioma-infiltrating T cells after dendritic cell vaccination. The sample's time point: after dendritic cell vaccination, including at tumor progression/relapse. The data were produced by immunoSEQ multiplex PCR, yet TCRdb's version contains in-frame clones alone and is incomplete. Altogether more than 55,000 clones are present, over 75% being singletons, with the ten largest covering roughly 9%. Sequenced material: blood, taken after dendritic cell vaccination. These receptor sequences come from a human donor with glioblastoma.

The CDR3 nucleotides are TGTGCCAGTAGTACCCCTAGGGAGCGCCCAGATACGCAGTATTTT. Protein sequence: CASSTPRERPDTQYF. The V and J genes are TRBV19 and TRBJ2-3; tentatively, D is TRBD2 (5 bases). Germline V CDR1 and CDR2: LNHDA, SQIVND (reference sequence). CDR3 length: 15 residues. V was pared by 4 bases and J by 4 bases, with 15 bases between. Full variable domain (missing parts from reference TRBV19 and TRBJ2-3): DGGITQSPKYLFRKEGQNVTLSCEQNLNHDAMYWYRQDPGQGLRLIYYSQIVNDFQKGDIAEGYSVSREKKESFPLTVTSAQKNPTAFYLCASSTPRERPDTQYFGPGTRLTVL.

The chain couples TRBV4-1 to TRBJ1-2; TRBD1 matches at 8 bases. J was trimmed by 6 bases and V by 1 base; bases with no gene match: 13. CDR3 length equals 17 residues. CDR1 is MGHRA and CDR2 is YSYEKL in the germline V gene. This CDR3 is CASSQGRAGGGGDGYTF. CDR3 nucleotides: TGCGCCAGCAGCCAAGGCAGGGCAGGGGGCGGGGGCGATGGCTACACCTTC.

V gene TRBV4-2 combines with J gene TRBJ1-5; D remains ambiguous. The CDR3 runs 13 residues. Per germline, CDR1 LGHNA and CDR2 YNFKEQ. The germline V and J ends were trimmed by 2 bases and 4 bases, with 6 bases remaining between them. The CDR3 coding sequence is TGTGCCAGCAGCCAATGGCGGAATCAGCCCCAGCATTTT. Amino acids: CASSQWRNQPQHF.

The chain combines TRBV7-2 with TRBJ1-2; weak D call: TRBD1 (5 bases). Germline CDR1 is SGHTA and CDR2 is FQGNSA. V was shortened by 1 base and J by 5 bases, with 11 bases between the two germline ends. The CDR3 is 14 amino acids. CDR3: CASSLGGLDYGYTF. CDR3 in DNA: TGTGCCAGCAGCTTAGGGGGCTTAGATTATGGCTACACCTTC.

This chain connects TRBV11-2 to TRBJ2-1, with 10 bases identical to TRBD2. The ends lost 4 bases at V and 3 bases at J; junction bases unmatched: 3. Germline lookup yields CDR1 SGHAT and CDR2 FQNNGV. There are 15 residues in the CDR3. CDR3: CASSSLAGLYNEQFF. CDR3 sequence (DNA): TGTGCCAGCAGCTCACTAGCGGGACTCTACAATGAGCAGTTCTTC.